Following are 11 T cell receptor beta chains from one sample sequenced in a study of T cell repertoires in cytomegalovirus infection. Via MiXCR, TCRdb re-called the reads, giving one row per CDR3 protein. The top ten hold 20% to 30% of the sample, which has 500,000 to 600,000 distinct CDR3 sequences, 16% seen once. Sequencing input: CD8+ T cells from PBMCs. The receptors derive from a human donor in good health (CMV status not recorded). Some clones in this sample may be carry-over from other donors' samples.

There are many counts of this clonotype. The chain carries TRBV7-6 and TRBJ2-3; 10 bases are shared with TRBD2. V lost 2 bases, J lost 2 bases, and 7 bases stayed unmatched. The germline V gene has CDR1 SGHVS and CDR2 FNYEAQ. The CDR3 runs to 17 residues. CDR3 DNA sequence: TGTGCCAGCAGCTTACTTACTAGCGGGGCATACACAGATACGCAGTATTTT. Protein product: CASSLLTSGAYTDTQYF.

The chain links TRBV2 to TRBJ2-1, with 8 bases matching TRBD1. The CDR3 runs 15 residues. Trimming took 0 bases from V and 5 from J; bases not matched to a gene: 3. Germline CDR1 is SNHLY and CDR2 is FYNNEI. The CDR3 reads CASSEAQGVNNEQFF. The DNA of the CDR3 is TGTGCCAGCAGTGAAGCACAGGGGGTCAACAATGAGCAGTTCTTC.

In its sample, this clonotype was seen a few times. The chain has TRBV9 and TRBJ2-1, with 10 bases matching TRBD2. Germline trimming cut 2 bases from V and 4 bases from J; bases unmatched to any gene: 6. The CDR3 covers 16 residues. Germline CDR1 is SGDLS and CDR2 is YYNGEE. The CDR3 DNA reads TGTGCCAGCAGCGTCGGTACTAGCGGGAAGTACAATGAGCAGTTCTTC. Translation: CASSVGTSGKYNEQFF.

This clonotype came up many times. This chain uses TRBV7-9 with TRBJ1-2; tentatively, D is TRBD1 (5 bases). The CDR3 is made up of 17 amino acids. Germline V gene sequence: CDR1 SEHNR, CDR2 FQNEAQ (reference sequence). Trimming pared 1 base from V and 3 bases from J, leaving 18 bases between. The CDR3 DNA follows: TGTGCCAGCAGCTTAGAGGGGTTGAGGTATTTGGACTATGGCTACACCTTC. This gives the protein CASSLEGLRYLDYGYTF.

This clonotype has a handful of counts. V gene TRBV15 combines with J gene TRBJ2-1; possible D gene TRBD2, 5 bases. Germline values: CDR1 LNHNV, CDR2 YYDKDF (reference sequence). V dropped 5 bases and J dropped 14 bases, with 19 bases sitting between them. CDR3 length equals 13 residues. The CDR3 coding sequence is TGTGCCACCAGCGGAGTAGTTTACCCGGGGAAGTTCTTC. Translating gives CATSGVVYPGKFF.

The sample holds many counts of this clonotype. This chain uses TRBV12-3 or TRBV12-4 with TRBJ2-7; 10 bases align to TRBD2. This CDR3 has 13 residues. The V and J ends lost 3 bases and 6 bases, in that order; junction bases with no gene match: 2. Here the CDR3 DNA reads TGTGCCAGCAGTTTCTCTAGCGGGGGCGAGCAGTACTTC. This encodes CASSFSSGGEQYF.

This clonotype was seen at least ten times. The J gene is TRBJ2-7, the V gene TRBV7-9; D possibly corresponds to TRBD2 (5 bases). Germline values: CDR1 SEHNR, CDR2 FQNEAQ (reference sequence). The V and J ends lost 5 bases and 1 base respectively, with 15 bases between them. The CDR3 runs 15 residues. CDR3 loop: CASSLAASGSYEQYF. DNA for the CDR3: TGTGCCAGCAGCCTCGCCGCTTCGGGGTCCTACGAGCAGTACTTC.

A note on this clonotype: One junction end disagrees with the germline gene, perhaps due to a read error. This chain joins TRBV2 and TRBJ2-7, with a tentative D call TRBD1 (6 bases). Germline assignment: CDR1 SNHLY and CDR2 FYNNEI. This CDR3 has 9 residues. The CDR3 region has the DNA TGTGCCAGCGGCACAGGGCGAGACTTC. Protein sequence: CASGTGRDF.

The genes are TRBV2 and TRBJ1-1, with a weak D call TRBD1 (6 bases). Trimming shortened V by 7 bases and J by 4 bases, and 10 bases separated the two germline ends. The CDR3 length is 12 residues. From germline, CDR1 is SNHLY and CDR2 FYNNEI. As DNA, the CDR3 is TGTGCCAGCAACAGGGAGGTCACTGAAGCTTTCTTT. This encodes CASNREVTEAFF.

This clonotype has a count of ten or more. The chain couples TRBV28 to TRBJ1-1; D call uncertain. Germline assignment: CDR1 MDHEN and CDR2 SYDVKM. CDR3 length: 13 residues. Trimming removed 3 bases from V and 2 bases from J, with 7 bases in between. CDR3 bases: TGTGCCAGCAGTTTTAACGGAAACACTGAAGCTTTCTTT. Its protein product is CASSFNGNTEAFF.

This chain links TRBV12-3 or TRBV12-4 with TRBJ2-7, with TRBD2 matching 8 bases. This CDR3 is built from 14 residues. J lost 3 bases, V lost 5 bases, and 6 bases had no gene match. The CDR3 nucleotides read TGTGCCAGCAGTGACGGGACTAGGGGCTACGAGCAGTACTTC. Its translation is CASSDGTRGYEQYF.